A single sample is the source of the 20 T cell receptor beta chains below, sequenced in a study of Graves' ophthalmopathy and Graves' hyperthyroidism. Investigators amplified TCR beta CDR3 regions from RNA transcripts. HTBI primers primed a first-round RT-PCR, and a second-round multiplex PCR followed. In TCRdb, the multiplex PCR reads were re-called with MiXCR into one record per CDR3 protein. Among roughly 1.1 million distinct CDR3 sequences, about 40% were seen once, and the ten largest hold more than 9.5%. The sequenced sample was peripheral blood or thyroid tissue (not recorded which). These receptors were taken from an adult man with Graves' hyperthyroidism.

This clonotype was picked up many times. This chain joins TRBV6-6 and TRBJ1-5; D unresolved. Deletions cut 7 bases from V and 6 bases from J, with 13 bases between. The CDR3 has 13 amino acids. Germline values: CDR1 MNHNY, CDR2 SVGAGI (reference sequence). The CDR3 sequence: CASTTTGGQPQHF. In nucleotides, the CDR3 is TGTGCCAGCACCACGACGGGAGGTCAGCCCCAGCATTTT.

This clonotype occurred many times. The V call is TRBV11-2, the J call TRBJ2-5; D is unclear. The germline gives CDR1 SGHAT, CDR2 FQNNGV. Trimming left V 7 bases short and J 3 bases short, with 6 bases between. CDR3 length: 11 amino acids. The CDR3 protein is CASTRKETQYF. The CDR3 bases are TGTGCCAGCACCAGAAAAGAGACCCAGTACTTC.

This clonotype was observed a handful of times. The V and J genes are TRBV7-2 and TRBJ2-5; TRBD1 aligns across 7 bases. V was pared by 5 bases and J by 5 bases, with 8 bases of the junction left unmatched. Germline V CDR1 and CDR2: SGHTA, FQGNSA. This CDR3 contains 14 residues. The CDR3 coding sequence is TGTGCCAGCAGCACGGGACAGATCCCTGAGACCCAGTACTTC. Translation gives CASSTGQIPETQYF. The whole variable domain, filled in from reference TRBV7-2 and TRBJ2-5, reads GAGVSQSPSNKVTEKGKDVELRCDPISGHTALYWYRQSLGQGLEFLIYFQGNSAPDKSGLPSDRFSAERTGGSVSTLTIQRTQQEDSAVYLCASSTGQIPETQYFGPGTRLLVL.

This clonotype was observed a few times. The chain links TRBV6-5 to TRBJ1-1; tentatively, D is TRBD1 (6 bases). This CDR3 region has 16 residues. CDR1 and CDR2 from the germline V gene are MNHEY and SVGAGI. With 7 bases removed from V and 1 base from J, the gap between germline ends came to 19 bases. CDR3 DNA sequence: TGTGCCAGCACCCCGATGCCGGGACACACGAACACTGAAGCTTTCTTT. Translation: CASTPMPGHTNTEAFF.

V and J are TRBV18 and TRBJ1-1; D gene uncertain. Germline V lookup: CDR1 KGHSH, CDR2 LQKENI. V lost 5 bases and J lost 4, with 11 bases in between. CDR3 length equals 13 residues. The CDR3 DNA sequence: TGTGCCAGCTCATCGCCCGTGGTCACTGAAGCTTTCTTT. Translation: CASSSPVVTEAFF.

This sequence joins TRBV9 and TRBJ2-5; weak D call: TRBD2 (6 bases). Germline-derived CDR1 and CDR2 are SGDLS and YYNGEE. The length of the CDR3 is 14 residues. V was clipped by 1 base and J by 2 bases, with 9 bases between them. The CDR3 DNA sequence: TGTGCCAGCAGCGTAATAGCGGCTCAAGAGACCCAGTACTTC. It is translated as CASSVIAAQETQYF.

This clonotype was observed a few times. The chain joins TRBV2 to TRBJ2-2, with TRBD2 identical over 13 bases. The germline gives CDR1 SNHLY, CDR2 FYNNEI. The CDR3 has 19 amino acids. J gave up 3 bases and V 8 bases, and 15 bases lay outside the gene matches. CDR3 nucleotide sequence: TGTGCCAGCGGAGAACGGACTAGCGGGAGAAGGAGGGACACCGGGGAGCTGTTTTTT. Its protein product is CASGERTSGRRRDTGELFF. Supplemented by reference TRBV2 and TRBJ2-2, the full variable domain reads EPEVTQTPSHQVTQMGQEVILRCVPISNHLYFYWYRQILGQKVEFLVSFYNNEISEKSEIFDDQFSVERPDGSNFTLKIRSTKLEDSAMYFCASGERTSGRRRDTGELFFGEGSRLTVL.

In its sample, this clonotype was seen once. No conserved phenylalanine or tryptophan ends this CDR3, so it is likely a read error. The rearrangement uses TRBV29-1 and TRBJ2-7; TRBD1 matches at 9 bases. The CDR3 is 13 residues long. The trim removed 6 bases at V and 2 bases at J, leaving 5 bases unmatched. CDR1 SQVTM and CDR2 ANQGSEA come from the germline V gene. The CDR3, as DNA: TGCAGCGTAAGGACAGGGGAAACCTACGAGCAGTACCTC. Protein sequence: CSVRTGETYEQYL.

As to this clonotype: This may come from a read error, since a much larger clone is one base off. It is likely a read error, because the conserved phenylalanine at the end of the CDR3 is missing. CDR3 DNA sequence: TGCGCCAGCAGCCAAGGGGACGGAAAGAACTATGGCTACACCCTC. This codes for CASSQGDGKNYGYTL. V usage is TRBV4-1 and J usage is TRBJ1-2; D might be TRBD1 (5 bases). The CDR3 spans 15 residues. Germline V gene sequence: CDR1 MGHRA, CDR2 YSYEKL. V shed 1 base and J shed 2 bases, with 11 bases lying between them.

This clonotype was found many times. The chain couples TRBV5-5 to TRBJ2-7; D unresolved. The CDR3 contains 12 residues. The germline gives CDR1 SGHKS, CDR2 YYEKEE (reference sequence). With 4 bases removed from V and 2 bases from J, the gap between germline ends came to 7 bases. DNA of the CDR3: TGTGCCAGCAGCGGGATGGCCTACGAGCAGTACTTC. Protein product: CASSGMAYEQYF.

The rearrangement joins TRBV5-1 to TRBJ2-2, with 7 bases aligning to TRBD1. This CDR3 has 14 amino acids. Per germline, CDR1 SGHRS and CDR2 YFSETQ. V shed 9 bases and J 7 bases; nucleotides not matched to a gene: 12. CDR3: CATRTGPLGGELFF. The CDR3 DNA follows: TGCGCCACCCGGACAGGCCCGCTGGGCGGGGAGCTGTTTTTT.

In this sample, this clonotype turned up many times. The genes are TRBV4-2 and TRBJ1-4; D gene ambiguous. Trimming cost V 4 bases and J 5 bases, with 11 bases left between them. CDR3 length: 14 amino acids. CDR1 is LGHNA and CDR2 is YNFKEQ in the germline V gene. DNA for the CDR3: TGTGCCAGCAGCCTTCTGGACGGGAATGAAAAACTGTTTTTT. Protein product: CASSLLDGNEKLFF.

V is TRBV6-5 and J is TRBJ2-5; D possibly corresponds to TRBD1 (5 bases). This CDR3 region has 16 residues. Germline assignment: CDR1 MNHEY and CDR2 SVGAGI. Trimming stripped 0 bases from V and 5 bases from J, with 16 bases between. The CDR3, as DNA: TGTGCCAGCAGTTACTCGATATTTGACAGTCGGGAGACCCAGTACTTC. Translation: CASSYSIFDSRETQYF.

This chain uses TRBV5-1 with TRBJ2-3, with D perhaps given as TRBD1 or TRBD2 (5 bases each). V lost 0 bases and J 2 bases, leaving 10 bases between the germline ends. Germline CDR1 reads SGHRS; CDR2 reads YFSETQ. The CDR3 covers 15 residues. The CDR3 nucleotides read TGCGCCAGCAGCTTGGCGGGACGGTACACAGATACGCAGTATTTT. The encoded protein is CASSLAGRYTDTQYF.

The V call is TRBV10-2, the J call TRBJ2-7; 10 nucleotides agree with TRBD2. The V and J ends lost 4 bases and 6 bases, in that order; junction bases with no gene match: 9. The CDR3 runs to 15 residues. Germline CDR1 WSHSY, CDR2 SAAADI. In nucleotides, the CDR3 is TGCGCCAGCAGTGCCGGACTAGCGGCAGCTCCCGAGCAGTACTTC. It encodes CASSAGLAAAPEQYF.

The chain joins TRBV30 to TRBJ1-5; 7 nucleotides agree with TRBD1. CDR1 is GTSNPN and CDR2 is SVGIG in the germline V gene (reference sequence). V dropped 5 bases and J dropped 5; count of bases not matched to a gene: 9. The length of the CDR3 is 14 residues. The CDR3 protein is CAWDTTGVHQPQHF. For the CDR3, the DNA is TGTGCCTGGGATACAACAGGGGTACATCAGCCCCAGCATTTT.

This chain links TRBV3-1 with TRBJ1-5; the D is unclear. Germline assignment: CDR1 LGHDT and CDR2 YNNKEL (reference sequence). The length of the CDR3 is 13 residues. V was shortened by 0 bases and J by 11 bases, with 11 bases between the two germline ends. In nucleotides, the CDR3 is TGTGCCAGCAGCCAAGATCTTGCCGGGTCCCAGCATTTT. Its translation is CASSQDLAGSQHF.

The table lists this clonotype with a few counts. The chain uses TRBV7-8 and TRBJ1-4; TRBD1 aligns across 10 bases. This CDR3 has 15 residues. V lost 3 bases and J lost 8; bases outside the gene matches: 6. Germline V gives CDR1 SGHVS, CDR2 FQNEAQ. The CDR3 protein is CASSFLTGGQEKLFF. In DNA form, the CDR3 reads TGTGCCAGCAGCTTTTTGACAGGGGGCCAAGAAAAACTGTTTTTT.

This clonotype was seen more than once but under ten times. The chain employs TRBV25-1 and TRBJ2-5, with 13 bases matching TRBD2. Germline CDR1 is MGHDK and CDR2 is SYGVNS. V was clipped by 6 bases and J by 2 bases; unmatched bases: 12. The CDR3 covers 18 residues. CDR3 in DNA: TGTGCCAGCAGCCACGGACTAGCGGGAGTAGGGTTACAAGAGACCCAGTACTTC. Protein product: CASSHGLAGVGLQETQYF. The full variable domain, completed using reference TRBV25-1 and TRBJ2-5, is EADIYQTPRYLVIGTGKKITLECSQTMGHDKMYWYQQDPGMELHLIHYSYGVNSTEKGDLSSESTVSRIRTEHFPLTLESARPSHTSQYLCASSHGLAGVGLQETQYFGPGTRLLVL.

The chain couples TRBV24-1 to TRBJ2-5; 9 nucleotides line up with TRBD1. The CDR3 contains 12 residues. CDR1 and CDR2 from the germline V gene are KGHDR and SFDVKD. The ends lost 7 bases at V and 14 bases at J; junction bases unmatched: 10. The CDR3 protein is CATSPVGTGLYF. CDR3 DNA: TGTGCCACCAGCCCCGTCGGGACAGGGCTTTACTTC.